The present T cell receptor beta chain was sequenced within a study of molecular identifiers for immune sequencing clone quantification. This clonotype has at least ten counts. No antigen is known for it. As previously described, bulk TCR libraries were made using listed TCR primers. Each CDR3 protein gets one entry after TCRdb re-called the PCR reads with MiXCR. The data contain about 640,000 distinct CDR3 sequences, about 20% of them singletons. Findings and caveats of the study: Spiked Jurkat TCR RNA equivalent to one cell was reportedly detectable in one million naive cells. Clones above 20 RNA copies held over 99% of effector molecules, under 1% in naive cells.

The V end lost 8 bases, the J end lost 6 bases, and 13 bases lay between the germline ends. The CDR3 length is 12 residues. Each library that profiled naive CD8 cells came from approximately 20,000 to 1,000,000 sorted cells with 10%, 30% or 50% RNA. This TCR derives from a human donor in good health. Some libraries in this study had Jurkat cell RNA spiked in. Material for sequencing was naive CD8+ T cells from blood, with Jurkat cell RNA spiked in. Subset described: FACS-sorted CD8+CD4-CCR7+CD45RA+ naive T cells. This sequence joins TRBV12-3 or TRBV12-4 and TRBJ1-1; D is undetermined. CDR3 in DNA: TGTGCCAGCGGGGAAAACAGAGCTGAAGCTTTCTTT. Protein sequence: CASGENRAEAFF.